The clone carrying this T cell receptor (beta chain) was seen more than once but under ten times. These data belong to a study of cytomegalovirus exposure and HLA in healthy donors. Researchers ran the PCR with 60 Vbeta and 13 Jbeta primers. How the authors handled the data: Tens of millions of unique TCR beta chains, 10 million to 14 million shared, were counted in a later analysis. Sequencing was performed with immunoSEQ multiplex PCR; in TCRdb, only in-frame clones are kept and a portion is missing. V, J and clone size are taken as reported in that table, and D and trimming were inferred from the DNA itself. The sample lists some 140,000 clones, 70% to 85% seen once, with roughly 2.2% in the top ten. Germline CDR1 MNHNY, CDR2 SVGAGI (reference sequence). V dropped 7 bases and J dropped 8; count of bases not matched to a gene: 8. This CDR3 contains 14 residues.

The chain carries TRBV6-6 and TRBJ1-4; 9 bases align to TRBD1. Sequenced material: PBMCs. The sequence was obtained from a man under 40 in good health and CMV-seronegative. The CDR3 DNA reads TGTGCCAGCAAGTCGGGACAGGGTCAAGAAAAACTGTTTTTT. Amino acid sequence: CASKSGQGQEKLFF.